This T cell receptor beta chain derives from a study of T cells after yellow fever vaccination. Study conclusions and caveats: Contaminating bulk clonotypes could be abundant in FACS-sorted repertoires.

Trimming removed 3 bases at V and 9 bases at J, with 9 bases between. The CDR3 is 12 residues long. This clonotype was detected a few times. What it binds is unknown. Making TCR cDNA involved 5'RACE template switching, which added UMIs and a universal primer site. TCRdb ran MiXCR on the 5' RACE reads and lists one entry per CDR3 protein. This sample has 450,000 to 650,000 distinct CDR3 sequences, with around an eighth found just once. The sequence was collected from a man under 40 who received the YFV17D yellow fever vaccine. This specimen was PBMCs, taken on the day of the yellow fever booster vaccination. V is TRBV23-1 and J is TRBJ2-1; D ambiguous. TRBV23-1 carries the ORF label, with uncertain function. The CDR3 sequence is CASSHRGPEQFF. Written as DNA, the CDR3 is TGCGCCAGCAGTCACCGCGGCCCTGAGCAGTTCTTC.